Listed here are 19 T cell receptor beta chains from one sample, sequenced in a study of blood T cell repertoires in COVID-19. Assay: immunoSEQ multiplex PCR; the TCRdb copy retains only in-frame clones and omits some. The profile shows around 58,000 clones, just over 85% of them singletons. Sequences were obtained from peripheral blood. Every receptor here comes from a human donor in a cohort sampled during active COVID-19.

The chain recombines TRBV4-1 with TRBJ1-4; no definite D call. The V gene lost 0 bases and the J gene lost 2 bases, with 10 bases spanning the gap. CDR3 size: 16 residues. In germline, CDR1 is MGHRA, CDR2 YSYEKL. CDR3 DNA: TGCGCCAGCAGCCAAGATCCGGGTCGGACTAATGAAAAACTGTTTTTT. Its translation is CASSQDPGRTNEKLFF.

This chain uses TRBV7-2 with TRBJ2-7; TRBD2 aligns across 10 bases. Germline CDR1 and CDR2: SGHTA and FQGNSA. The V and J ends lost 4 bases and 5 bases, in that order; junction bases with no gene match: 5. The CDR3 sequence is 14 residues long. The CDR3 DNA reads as TGTGCCAGCAGCTCCAGACTAGCGGGCCACGAGCAGTACTTC. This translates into CASSSRLAGHEQYF.

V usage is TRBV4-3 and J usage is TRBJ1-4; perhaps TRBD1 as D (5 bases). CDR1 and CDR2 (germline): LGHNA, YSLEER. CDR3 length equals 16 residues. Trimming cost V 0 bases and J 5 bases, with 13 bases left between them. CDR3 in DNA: TGCGCCAGCAGCCAAGATCGGCGGGGGGGAAATGAAAAACTGTTTTTT. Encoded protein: CASSQDRRGGNEKLFF.

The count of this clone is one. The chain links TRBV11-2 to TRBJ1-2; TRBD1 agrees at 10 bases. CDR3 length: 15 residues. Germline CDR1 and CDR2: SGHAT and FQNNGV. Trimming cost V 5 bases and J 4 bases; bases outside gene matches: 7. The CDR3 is CASSLGQGGSYGYTF. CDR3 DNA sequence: TGTGCCAGCAGCCTCGGACAGGGGGGCAGCTATGGCTACACCTTC.

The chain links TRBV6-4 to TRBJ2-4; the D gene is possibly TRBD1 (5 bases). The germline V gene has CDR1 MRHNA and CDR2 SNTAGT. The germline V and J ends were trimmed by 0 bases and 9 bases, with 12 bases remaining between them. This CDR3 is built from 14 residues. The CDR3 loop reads CASSDSGQGGIQYF. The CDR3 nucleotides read TGTGCCAGCAGTGACTCTGGGCAGGGTGGCATTCAGTACTTC.

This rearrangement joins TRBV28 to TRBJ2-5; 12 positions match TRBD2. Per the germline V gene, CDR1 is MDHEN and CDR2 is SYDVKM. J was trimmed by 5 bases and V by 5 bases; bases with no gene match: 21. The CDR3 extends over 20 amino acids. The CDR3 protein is CASSKGLAGDPQLPKETQYF. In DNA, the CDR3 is TGTGCCAGCAGTAAGGGACTAGCGGGCGATCCCCAGTTGCCCAAGGAGACCCAGTACTTC.

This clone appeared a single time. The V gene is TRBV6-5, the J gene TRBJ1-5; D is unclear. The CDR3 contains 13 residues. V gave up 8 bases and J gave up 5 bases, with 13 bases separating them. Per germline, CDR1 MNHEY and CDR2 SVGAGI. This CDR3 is CASFRAGHQPQHF. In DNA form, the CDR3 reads TGTGCCAGCTTCCGGGCGGGTCATCAGCCCCAGCATTTT.

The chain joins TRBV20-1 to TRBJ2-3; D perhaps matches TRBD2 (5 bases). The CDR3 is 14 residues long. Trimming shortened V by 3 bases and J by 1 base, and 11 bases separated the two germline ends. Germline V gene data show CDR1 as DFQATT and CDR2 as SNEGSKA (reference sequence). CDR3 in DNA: TGCAGTGCTAGTTCCACGCGGGGCACAGATACGCAGTATTTT. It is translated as CSASSTRGTDTQYF.

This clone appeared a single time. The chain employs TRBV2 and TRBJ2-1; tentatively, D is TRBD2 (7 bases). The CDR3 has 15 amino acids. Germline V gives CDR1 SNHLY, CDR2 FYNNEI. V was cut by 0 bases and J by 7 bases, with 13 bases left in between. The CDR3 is CASSEAQAGANEQFF. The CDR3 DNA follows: TGTGCCAGCAGTGAAGCGCAGGCGGGGGCGAATGAGCAGTTCTTC.

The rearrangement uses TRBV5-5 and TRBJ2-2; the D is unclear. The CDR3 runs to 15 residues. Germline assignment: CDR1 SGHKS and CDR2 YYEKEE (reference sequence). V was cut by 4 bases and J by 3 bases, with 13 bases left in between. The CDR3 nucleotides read TGTGCCAGCAGCCCGCGGCTGTATTACACCGGGGAGCTGTTTTTT. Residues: CASSPRLYYTGELFF. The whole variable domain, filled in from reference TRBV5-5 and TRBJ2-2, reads DAGVTQSPTHLIKTRGQQVTLRCSPISGHKSVSWYQQVLGQGPQFIFQYYEKEERGRGNFPDRFSARQFPNYSSELNVNALLLGDSALYLCASSPRLYYTGELFFGEGSRLTVL.

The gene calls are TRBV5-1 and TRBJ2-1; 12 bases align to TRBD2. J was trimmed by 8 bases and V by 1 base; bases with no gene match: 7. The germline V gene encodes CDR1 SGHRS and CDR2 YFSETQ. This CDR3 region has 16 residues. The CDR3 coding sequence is TGCGCCAGCAGCTTGTCCGGGACTAGCGGGCCATATGAGCAGTTCTTC. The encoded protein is CASSLSGTSGPYEQFF.

CDR3 bases: TGTGCCAGCAGCTCCGAGTGGGGCTCCGGGGAGCTGTTTTTT. It yields the protein CASSSEWGSGELFF. The V gene is TRBV9, the J gene TRBJ2-2; a weak D match, TRBD1 (5 bases). CDR3 length: 14 residues. Trimming removed 4 bases from V and 6 bases from J, with 13 bases in between. Germline CDR1 reads SGDLS; CDR2 reads YYNGEE.

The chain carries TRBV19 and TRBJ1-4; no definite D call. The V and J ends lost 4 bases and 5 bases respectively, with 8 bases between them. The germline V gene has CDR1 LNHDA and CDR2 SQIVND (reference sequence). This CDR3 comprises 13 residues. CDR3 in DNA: TGTGCCAGTAGTAGTCTGTTGAATGAAAAACTGTTTTTT. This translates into CASSSLLNEKLFF.

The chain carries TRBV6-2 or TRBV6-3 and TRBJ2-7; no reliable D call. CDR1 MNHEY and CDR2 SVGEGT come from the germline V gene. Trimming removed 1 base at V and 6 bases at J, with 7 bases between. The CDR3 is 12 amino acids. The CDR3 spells CASSYYSGEQYF. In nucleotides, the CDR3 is TGTGCCAGCAGTTACTATTCGGGCGAGCAGTACTTC.

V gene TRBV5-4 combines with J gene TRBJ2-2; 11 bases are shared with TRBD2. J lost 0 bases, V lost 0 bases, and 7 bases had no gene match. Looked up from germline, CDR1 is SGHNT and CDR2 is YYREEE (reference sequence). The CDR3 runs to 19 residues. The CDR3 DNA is TGTGCCAGCAGCTTGGCGGCTAGCGGGAGGTTCGCGAACACCGGGGAGCTGTTTTTT. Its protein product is CASSLAASGRFANTGELFF.

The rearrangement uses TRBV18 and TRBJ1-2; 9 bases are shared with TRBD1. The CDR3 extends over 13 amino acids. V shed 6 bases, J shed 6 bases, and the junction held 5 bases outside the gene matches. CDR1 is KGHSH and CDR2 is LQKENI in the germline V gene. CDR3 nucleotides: TGTGCCAGCTCCAAACAGGGGGCAAATGGCTACACCTTC. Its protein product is CASSKQGANGYTF.

The CDR3 loop is CASSESTGSRRDGYTF. The CDR3 nucleotides read TGTGCCAGCAGCGAATCGACAGGGTCACGTCGGGATGGCTACACCTTC. The V call is TRBV4-2, the J call TRBJ1-2; 7 positions match TRBD1. The CDR3 consists of 16 residues. Germline CDR1 and CDR2: LGHNA and YNFKEQ. The J segment lost 6 bases and the V segment lost 5 bases, leaving 15 bases of the junction unmatched.

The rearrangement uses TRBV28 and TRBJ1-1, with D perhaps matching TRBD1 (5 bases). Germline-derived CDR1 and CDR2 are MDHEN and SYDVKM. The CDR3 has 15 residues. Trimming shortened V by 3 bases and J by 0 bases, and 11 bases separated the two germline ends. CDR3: CASSFHNRMNTEAFF. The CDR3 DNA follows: TGTGCCAGCAGTTTTCATAACAGGATGAACACTGAAGCTTTCTTT.

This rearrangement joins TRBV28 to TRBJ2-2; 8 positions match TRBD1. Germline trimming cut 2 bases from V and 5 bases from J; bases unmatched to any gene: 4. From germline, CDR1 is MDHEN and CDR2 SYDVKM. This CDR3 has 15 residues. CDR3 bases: TGTGCCAGCAGTTTAGGGGACAGGAGTACCGGGGAGCTGTTTTTT. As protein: CASSLGDRSTGELFF.